This T cell receptor (beta chain) appears in the sequencing data of a study of T cell responses to AZD1222 COVID-19 vaccine (dated by TCRdb to about 2021). Study-level background: AZD1222 recipients whose second dose came at about 4 weeks and those whose second dose came at about 12 weeks were combined into one group, since spike-specific TCR depth and breadth did not differ between the two schedules. TCR sequencing covered over 230 trial participants: about 210 given two doses of AZD1222 and about 26 given two doses of MenACWY control vaccine. Trial participants were enrolled into age subgroups of 18-55, 56-69 and 70-plus years, which contained around 150, 28 and 57 TCR-sequenced participants, respectively. The study at large found these results: Reportedly, close to half of the unique spike-specific TCRs recognized epitopes lying outside the regions that are mutated in the B.1.351 and B.1.1.7 variants. After two AZD1222 doses, both the breadth and the depth of spike-specific TCRs were significantly higher than at day 0 and than in MenACWY recipients. Conclusions about previously exposed vaccinees are limited because only five to seven AZD1222 recipients were SARS-CoV-2 seropositive at baseline. Vaccine-associated CD4 TCRs spanned the whole spike protein, with dominant responses in regions 160-218 and 743-854. No day 14 peak-response samples were available, so repertoires were characterized only after the peak T cell response. The 56-69-year group was small, and its depth increase did not reach significance, likely because of low power. Participants were mostly white British and included more females than males, and it was suggested by the authors that clonal diversity may have been underestimated.

The CDR3, cysteine through phenylalanine, is 14 amino acids long. The only DNA kept is the CDR3, 42 bases in frame from the first base. CDR1 and CDR2 (ENHRY, SYGVKD) derive from the germline V gene. Relative to germline, V is 0 bases shorter and J is 15 bases shorter, with 18 bases between their ends. Notes on this clone: Its target antigen remains unknown. Base qualities were left out, and no much larger clone turns up one base away.

In light of the paper, this sample's time point label describes: baseline before first vaccination. Vaccinee samples were obtained from the UK trials COV001 and COV002, which included a single-blind randomized controlled phase 2/3 trial of AZD1222 (ChAdOx1 nCoV-19) in healthy adults. For TCRbeta chain sequencing, PBMC samples from trial participants were taken at day 0 and at day 28 after the second dose. The CDR3 regions of human TCRbeta chains were subjected to immunosequencing. In the original analysis: TCRs in the repertoires were matched against a reference library of SARS-CoV-2-specific TCRs that had been generated with the MIRA antigen-specificity platform. Breadth meant the fraction of unique TCRs that were SARS-CoV-2-associated, whereas depth meant the fraction of total T cells that were SARS-CoV-2-associated. Using the MIRA data, every spike-specific TCR was mapped to the spike region that the TCR reacted to and assigned to either a CD4 or a CD8 class. Log10-transformed breadth and depth values were compared by one-way ANOVA with Sidak's multiple comparisons tests. TCRdb obtained this table from immuneACCESS and retained in-frame rearrangements with V and J assigned. These tables miss some clones; where compared with another copy, unresolved V genes account for less than half of the shortfall, and the remainder is unexplained. The D gene and trimming were derived from the DNA, and the V and J assignments and clone size from that table. This sample lists 90,000 to 140,000 clones; 82% were detected once. The ten largest make up 4% to 6% of the sample.

Recombination linked TRBV10-3 to TRBJ2-1, with TRBD2 perhaps the D gene, on 6 matching bases. The sample consisted of peripheral blood, taken on day 0 of AZD1222 vaccination. The receptor comes from an adult in good health. The DNA is TGTGCCATCAGTGAGTCCGACACCCGGGACTTTGGGTTCTTC. This is translated as CAISESDTRDFGFF.